Detailed here is one TCR beta chain. Its target is not known. V shed 7 bases and J 3 bases; nucleotides not matched to a gene: 6. This CDR3 region has 14 residues. Germline loops: CDR1 SGHRS, CDR2 YFSETQ. This entry belongs to a study of cytomegalovirus exposure and HLA in healthy donors. General study points: A later analysis found that most CMV-associated TCR beta chains appeared HLA-restricted. For most subjects, TCR beta sequences were reported to predict HLA-A and HLA-B alleles with accuracy. Equally common other TCR beta chains were less clonally expanded than HLA-associated ones, a later analysis found. Researchers reported in a later analysis that common viral pathogens appeared linked to several top clusters.

Vbeta (60) and Jbeta (13) primers were used in the PCR. The repertoire was sequenced with immunoSEQ multiplex PCR; TCRdb's copy has only in-frame clones and lacks some. The repertoire holds fewer than 200,000 clones, about 71% seen once, with under 3.5% in the top ten. This sequence originates from a woman aged 25 to 39 in good health and CMV-seronegative. The material sequenced was PBMCs. V and J are TRBV5-1 and TRBJ1-1, with 10 positions matching TRBD1. This CDR3 is CASLQGQGDTEAFF. The CDR3 nucleotides read TGCGCCAGCCTCCAAGGACAGGGGGACACTGAAGCTTTCTTT.